A single sample gave rise to the 20 T cell receptor beta chains below, sequenced in a study of cytomegalovirus exposure and HLA in healthy donors. Here immunoSEQ multiplex PCR was the method, and the copy in TCRdb shows in-frame clones only, minus some. The data show around 60,000 clones, 90% to 96% seen once. The material sequenced was PBMCs. The receptors stem from a woman younger than 35 in good health and CMV-seronegative.

This rearrangement joins TRBV29-1 to TRBJ2-2; 15 bases are shared with TRBD2. CDR3 length: 17 residues. Trimming cost V 6 bases and J 1 base; bases outside gene matches: 6. In germline, CDR1 is SQVTM, CDR2 ANQGSEA. This CDR3 reads CSVGGLAGGRNTGELFF. Here the CDR3 DNA reads TGCAGCGTAGGGGGACTAGCGGGGGGCAGGAACACCGGGGAGCTGTTTTTT.

This chain uses TRBV7-9 with TRBJ2-4; D is unresolved. V was clipped by 1 base and J by 6 bases, with 16 bases between them. The germline gives CDR1 SEHNR, CDR2 FQNEAQ (reference sequence). The CDR3 extends over 16 amino acids. For the CDR3, the DNA is TGTGCCAGCAGCTTAGGTGGCGGTGGCTTAGGAAACATTCAGTACTTC. It codes for CASSLGGGGLGNIQYF.

This clone has only one observation. This sequence joins TRBV23-1 and TRBJ2-5; 13 bases map to TRBD2. TRBV23-1 is reported as an ORF; its role is uncertain. This CDR3 has 16 amino acids. V dropped 4 bases and J dropped 1; count of bases not matched to a gene: 3. CDR3 amino acids: CASSRRTSGGQETQYF. In nucleotides, the CDR3 is TGCGCCAGCAGTCGCAGGACTAGCGGGGGCCAAGAGACCCAGTACTTC.

This clone was observed once. The chain links TRBV29-1 to TRBJ2-3, with 7 bases that match TRBD1. Germline CDR1 is SQVTM and CDR2 is ANQGSEA. V was clipped by 7 bases and J by 2 bases; unmatched bases: 9. The CDR3 loop spans 14 amino acids. Written as DNA, the CDR3 is TGCAGCGCAAGACAGGGCTCAGACACAGATACGCAGTATTTT. Translating gives CSARQGSDTDTQYF.

The chain is built from TRBV27 and TRBJ1-5, with TRBD1 identical over 8 bases. The V and J ends lost 5 bases and 7 bases, in that order; junction bases with no gene match: 7. Germline loops: CDR1 MNHEY, CDR2 SMNVEV (reference sequence). CDR3 length: 14 amino acids. CDR3 region: CASSLRTGRQPQHF. The CDR3 nucleotides are TGTGCCAGCAGTCTCCGGACAGGGCGCCAGCCCCAGCATTTT.

This clone was seen only a few times. V and J are TRBV4-2 and TRBJ1-4; D perhaps matches TRBD1 (6 bases). The V end lost 2 bases, the J end lost 7 bases, and 14 bases lay between the germline ends. From germline, CDR1 is LGHNA and CDR2 YNFKEQ. The CDR3 has 15 amino acids. This CDR3 is CASSQPPGGGEKLFF. The CDR3 DNA reads as TGTGCCAGCAGCCAACCCCCGGGGGGCGGTGAAAAACTGTTTTTT.

V is TRBV15 and J is TRBJ2-1; maybe TRBD2 (5 bases). V lost 0 bases and J 7 bases, leaving 16 bases between the germline ends. The CDR3 runs 16 residues. Per the germline V gene, CDR1 is LNHNV and CDR2 is YYDKDF (reference sequence). CDR3 nucleotides: TGTGCCACCAGCAGAGATCGCGGGTCGATTCCTAATGAGCAGTTCTTC. Protein sequence: CATSRDRGSIPNEQFF.

The chain carries TRBV5-1 and TRBJ2-2, with 7 bases lining up with TRBD2. Germline lookup yields CDR1 SGHRS and CDR2 YFSETQ. The ends lost 4 bases at V and 2 bases at J; junction bases unmatched: 8. The CDR3 consists of 16 residues. Here the CDR3 DNA reads TGCGCCAGCAGCCCCCTCAGCGGGGTTAACACCGGGGAGCTGTTTTTT. Translation: CASSPLSGVNTGELFF. Full variable domain (missing parts from reference TRBV5-1 and TRBJ2-2): KAGVTQTPRYLIKTRGQQVTLSCSPISGHRSVSWYQQTPGQGLQFLFEYFSETQRNKGNFPGRFSGRQFSNSRSEMNVSTLELGDSALYLCASSPLSGVNTGELFFGEGSRLTVL.

This rearrangement joins TRBV11-1 to TRBJ1-3; unclear D gene. V lost 5 bases and J lost 4, with 12 bases in between. The CDR3 extends over 14 amino acids. Germline CDR1 SGHAT, CDR2 FQDESV (reference sequence). The CDR3 nucleotides read TGTGCCAGCAGCGCCCAAGCGACCGGAAACACCATATATTTT. The encoded protein is CASSAQATGNTIYF. The full variable domain, in which reference TRBV11-1 and TRBJ1-3 provide the parts outside the CDR3, is EAEVAQSPRYKITEKSQAVAFWCDPISGHATLYWYRQILGQGPELLVQFQDESVVDDSQLPKDRFSAERLKGVDSTLKIQPAELGDSAMYLCASSAQATGNTIYFGEGSWLTVV.

The V gene is TRBV7-3, the J gene TRBJ2-2; TRBD2 agrees at 7 bases. The length of the CDR3 is 14 residues. Germline trimming cut 6 bases from V and 6 bases from J; bases unmatched to any gene: 7. Germline-derived CDR1 and CDR2 are SGHTA and FQGTGA. This CDR3 reads CASRSLAAAGELFF. CDR3 sequence (DNA): TGTGCCAGCAGGAGTCTAGCGGCGGCCGGGGAGCTGTTTTTT.

The rearrangement links TRBV18 to TRBJ2-7; 8 bases are a match to TRBD1. The CDR3 covers 16 residues. The junction had 6 bases not matched to a gene; V was cut back by 0 bases and J by 2 bases. CDR1 and CDR2 from the germline V gene are KGHSH and LQKENI. The CDR3 region is CASSPPIDRGPYEQYF. In nucleotides, the CDR3 is TGTGCCAGCTCACCACCGATAGACAGGGGTCCCTACGAGCAGTACTTC.

CDR3 residues: CASSPETGWSANYGYTF. CDR3 DNA sequence: TGTGCCAGCAGCCCGGAGACAGGGTGGTCGGCTAACTATGGCTACACCTTC. The gene calls are TRBV7-2 and TRBJ1-2; 7 bases match TRBD1. This CDR3 is 17 amino acids long. From germline, CDR1 is SGHTA and CDR2 FQGNSA. Germline trimming cut 5 bases from V and 0 bases from J; bases unmatched to any gene: 12.

The CDR3 DNA is TGTGCCAGCTCACCACCGGGACATTCTGGCTACACCTTC. It specifies CASSPPGHSGYTF. The J gene is TRBJ1-2, the V gene TRBV18; TRBD1 might be the D (6 bases). Germline V gene data show CDR1 as KGHSH and CDR2 as LQKENI. V lost 0 bases and J 7 bases, leaving 9 bases between the germline ends. CDR3 size: 13 residues.

This chain uses TRBV4-3 with TRBJ1-2; 12 bases are shared with TRBD1. Losses at the gene ends were 1 base for V and 7 bases for J; bases not matched to a gene: 1. In germline, CDR1 is LGHNA, CDR2 YSLEER. The CDR3 consists of 14 residues. The CDR3 region is CASSQGGQGAGYTF. CDR3 coding DNA: TGCGCCAGCAGCCAAGGGGGACAGGGGGCTGGCTACACCTTC.

This sequence joins TRBV5-1 and TRBJ1-5; no definite D call. Germline values: CDR1 SGHRS, CDR2 YFSETQ. The ends were cut back, 0 bases at V and 5 bases at J, with 6 bases in the middle. This CDR3 contains 13 residues. The CDR3 DNA reads TGCGCCAGCAGCTTGGGCACGGATCAGCCCCAGCATTTT. This gives the protein CASSLGTDQPQHF. The entire variable domain, with the rest obtained from reference TRBV5-1 and TRBJ1-5, is as follows: KAGVTQTPRYLIKTRGQQVTLSCSPISGHRSVSWYQQTPGQGLQFLFEYFSETQRNKGNFPGRFSGRQFSNSRSEMNVSTLELGDSALYLCASSLGTDQPQHFGDGTRLSIL.

The V gene is TRBV29-1, the J gene TRBJ2-1; D gene uncertain. V was clipped by 7 bases and J by 12 bases, with 16 bases between them. The CDR3 contains 11 residues. CDR1 and CDR2 from the germline V gene are SQVTM and ANQGSEA. In nucleotides, the CDR3 is TGCAGCGGAGGCCCTGGAGAGCGGCAGTTCTTC. Protein sequence: CSGGPGERQFF.

This clone showed up just once. V gene TRBV11-2 combines with J gene TRBJ2-1; TRBD2 aligns across 13 bases. CDR1 is SGHAT and CDR2 is FQNNGV in the germline V gene. The CDR3 covers 16 residues. V gave up 6 bases and J gave up 5 bases; unmatched junction bases: 7. DNA of the CDR3: TGTGCCAGCAGGCGACTAGCGGGAGGCATCCACAATGAGCAGTTCTTC. Its protein is CASRRLAGGIHNEQFF.

The genes are TRBV30 and TRBJ1-5, with D tentatively TRBD1 (6 bases). Germline CDR1 and CDR2: GTSNPN and SVGIG (reference sequence). Trimming took off 2 bases at V and 0 bases at J, with 8 bases between the two ends. The CDR3 consists of 14 residues. CDR3 sequence: CAWSRGYSNQPQHF. CDR3 DNA: TGTGCCTGGAGTAGGGGGTATAGCAATCAGCCCCAGCATTTT.

This chain uses TRBV9 with TRBJ2-3; the D gene is possibly TRBD2 (6 bases). Germline values: CDR1 SGDLS, CDR2 YYNGEE. Trimming cost V 0 bases and J 4 bases, with 12 bases left between them. This CDR3 comprises 15 residues. The CDR3 nucleotides read TGTGCCAGCAGCGTAGGGGGGGTAGCGGCAGATACGCAGTATTTT. Residues: CASSVGGVAADTQYF.

This rearrangement joins TRBV10-3 to TRBJ2-3; TRBD2 is a possible D gene (6 bases). V was cut by 6 bases and J by 6 bases, with 19 bases left in between. The germline CDR1 and CDR2 sequences are ENHRY and SYGVKD. The CDR3 covers 15 residues. The CDR3 nucleotides read TGTGCCATCAGGACCTTGGGGGGAGAGCAGGATACGCAGTATTTT. Its protein product is CAIRTLGGEQDTQYF.